Listed below are T cell receptor beta chains from one sample, sequenced in a study of T cell repertoires in cytomegalovirus infection. One entry per CDR3 protein results from TCRdb running MiXCR on the reads. The data show 700,000 to 900,000 distinct CDR3 sequences, with 25% to 35% seen just once and approximately 14% held by the top ten. No antigen is known for these receptors. The source was cultured CD8+ T cells from PBMCs, collected from culture after CMV antigen stimulation. Every receptor here comes from a human donor in good health (CMV status not recorded). Some clones in this sample may be carry-over from other donors' samples. Each CDR3 is given with its conserved first and last residue. A D gene is named only where the DNA matches it firmly. Clone size, where shown, is once, few, many, or a class for clones that have expanded.

TRBD1	TRBJ2-2	once	TRBV7-9	TGTGCCAGCAGCTCCACCGGGACAGGGAGGGCCGGGGAGCTGTTTTTT	CASSSTGTGRAGELFF
NA	TRBJ2-5	NA	TRBV14	TGTGCCAGCAGCCAAGGAGTCCTGGCCCCCCAAGAGACCCAGTACTTC	CASSQGVLAPQETQYF
NA	TRBJ1-4	many	TRBV12-3/TRBV12-4	TGTGCCAGCAGTTTTTGGCCTCCGGATTGGGAAACTAATGAAAAACTGTTTTTT	CASSFWPPDWETNEKLFF
NA	TRBJ2-5	few	TRBV7-9	TGTGCCAGCAGTCCCCGAGTGGAGACCCAGTACTTC	CASSPRVETQYF
NA	TRBJ1-1	NA	TRBV19	TGTGCCAGTAGTATAGTGGGGCTGTTTGAAGCTTTCTTT	CASSIVGLFEAFF
TRBD2	TRBJ2-5	NA	TRBV7-8	TGTGCCAGCAGTTACTTAGCGGGGGGGGAGACCCAGTACTTC	CASSYLAGGETQYF
NA	TRBJ2-3	NA	TRBV11-1	TGTGCCAGCAGCTTAGAAGGCAGCGGTGCAGATACGCAGTATTTT	CASSLEGSGADTQYF
TRBD1	TRBJ2-1	many	TRBV7-9	TGTGCCAGTTCCCGGGACAGCCGAAAGGATGAGCAGTTCTTC	CASSRDSRKDEQFF
NA	TRBJ1-2	NA	TRBV6-5	TGTGCCAGCAGCATCGGGACACCCTATGGCTACACCTTC	CASSIGTPYGYTF
TRBD2	TRBJ2-3	NA	TRBV7-6	TGTGCCAGCAGCTTAAACGATATAGGACTAGCGGGACTCACAGATACGCAGTATTTT	CASSLNDIGLAGLTDTQYF
NA	TRBJ1-3	few	TRBV20-1	TGCAGTGCTAGAGATCGTGGCAGGGGAGACACCATATATTTT	CSARDRGRGDTIYF
NA	TRBJ2-3	few	TRBV7-9	TGTGCCAGCAGCTTTGAGGGGTGGACAAGACTTTTGGATACGCAGTATTTT	CASSFEGWTRLLDTQYF
NA	TRBJ2-7	NA	TRBV10-2	TGCGCCAGTGCAGGGGACTCCTACGAGCAGTACTTC	CASAGDSYEQYF
TRBD1	TRBJ1-1	NA	TRBV6-2/TRBV6-3	TGTGCCAGCAGTTACTTGACAGGGATGGGCACTGAAGCTTTCTTT	CASSYLTGMGTEAFF
NA	TRBJ1-2	NA	TRBV2	TGTGCCTTCGTTGCAGGGGCGGAGGGCTACACCTTC	CAFVAGAEGYTF
NA	TRBJ2-1	many	TRBV7-6	TGTGCCAGCAGCTTAGTCAGGGGCCATGAGCAGTTCTTC	CASSLVRGHEQFF
NA	TRBJ2-7	NA	TRBV6-1	TGTGCCAGCAGTGAAGATGGCCTGGCATACGAGCAGTACTTC	CASSEDGLAYEQYF
TRBD2	TRBJ2-1	NA	TRBV6-5	TGTGCCAGCAGTTTCCCGGGACTAGAAGACCCTGAGCAGTTCTTC	CASSFPGLEDPEQFF
NA	TRBJ1-2	few	TRBV6-1	TGTGCCAGCAGTGAAGGTCGCAGCTACGGATCAATCTATGGCTACACCTTC	CASSEGRSYGSIYGYTF
NA	TRBJ2-2	few	TRBV12-3/TRBV12-4	TGTGCCAGCAATAGCCGGGACTCGACCGGGGAGCTGTTTTTT	CASNSRDSTGELFF
NA	TRBJ2-1	NA	TRBV2	TGTGCCAGCAGGGGCCAAGGGACACTCAATGAGCAGTTCTTC	CASRGQGTLNEQFF
TRBD1	TRBJ2-7	few	TRBV20-1	TGCAGTGTTGGGACAGGGAAGGCCTACGAGCAGTACTTC	CSVGTGKAYEQYF
TRBD1	TRBJ1-1	few	TRBV7-9	TGTGCCAGCAGCCACGGACAGGGCCCGGGGAACACTGAAGCTTTCTTT	CASSHGQGPGNTEAFF
NA	TRBJ1-1	few	TRBV20-1	TGCAGTGCCTACCGGGACAAATACACTGAAGCTTTCTTT	CSAYRDKYTEAFF
TRBD2	TRBJ2-7	NA	TRBV7-9	TGTGCCAGCAGCCCCCGGAGTAGCGGGGGAACCTACGAGCAGTACTTC	CASSPRSSGGTYEQYF
NA	TRBJ1-2	NA	TRBV10-3	TGTGCCATCAGTGACGAGGGGGCTAACTATGGCTACACCTTC	CAISDEGANYGYTF
NA	TRBJ1-1	NA	TRBV19	TGTGCCAGTAGTATATGGCCGGGGAACACTGAAGCTTTCTTT	CASSIWPGNTEAFF
TRBD1	TRBJ2-2	NA	TRBV4-3	TGCGCCAGCAGCCATTGGGACAGGGCCACCGGGGAGCTGTTTTTT	CASSHWDRATGELFF
TRBD1	TRBJ1-3	few	TRBV12-3/TRBV12-4	TGTGCCAGCAGTTTACCCAGGGGACAGCCGACCGGAGGCACCATATATTTT	CASSLPRGQPTGGTIYF
TRBD1	TRBJ2-3	NA	TRBV4-2	TGTGCCAGCAGCCATCCATTAAGACAGGGTCTGGCAGATACGCAGTATTTT	CASSHPLRQGLADTQYF
NA	TRBJ1-2	NA	TRBV19	TGTGCCAGTAGTAACGACGCTTATGGCTACACCTTC	CASSNDAYGYTF
NA	TRBJ1-2	NA	TRBV4-2	TGTGCCAGCAGCCAGCCCGCGCAGGGCTACACCTTC	CASSQPAQGYTF
TRBD1	TRBJ1-2	NA	TRBV6-2/TRBV6-3	TGTGCCAGCAGCCTCCCCCGGGACAGGGAACAGTACGGCTACACCTTC	CASSLPRDREQYGYTF
TRBD1	TRBJ2-7	NA	TRBV6-4	TGTGCCAGCAGTGTGAACGGACAGGGGGAGGCCTACGAGCAGTACTTC	CASSVNGQGEAYEQYF
NA	TRBJ2-3	many	TRBV6-1	TGTGCCAGCAGTGAAGTGTTTGGAGATACGCAGTATTTT	CASSEVFGDTQYF
NA	TRBJ1-1	few	TRBV7-6	TGTGCCAGCAGCCCCGAGGTTACAATGAACACTGAAGCTTTCTTT	CASSPEVTMNTEAFF